Listed below are T cell receptor beta chains from one sample, sequenced in a study of cytomegalovirus exposure and HLA in healthy donors. Some clones are missing from TCRdb's copy, which holds only in-frame ones; the method was immunoSEQ multiplex PCR. The sample has roughly 120,000 clones; 94% are singletons. Sequences were obtained from PBMCs. These TCRs come from a woman between 18 and 29 years old in good health and CMV-seronegative. CDR3s include the opening cysteine and the closing phenylalanine or tryptophan. D genes are given only for firm matches. Expanded clones get a size class; other rows say once, few or many, or leave the size out.

TRBD1	.	TRBV7-2	TRBJ1-2	TGTGCCAGCAGCTTAGATGGGGTACAGGGGGTCGTCGGGAATGGCTACACCTTC	CASSLDGVQGVVGNGYTF
.	.	TRBV28	TRBJ1-2	TGTGCCAGCAGTTCGGGAGGGGCTGGCTACACCTTC	CASSSGGAGYTF
TRBD1	once	TRBV2	TRBJ2-5	TGTGCCAGCAAGACAGGGACAGGGAAAGAGACCCAGTACTTC	CASKTGTGKETQYF
TRBD2	.	TRBV7-9	TRBJ2-7	TGTGCCAGCAGCTTAGCTACCCCACAGACTAGCGGGAGACCCTACGAGCAGTACTTC	CASSLATPQTSGRPYEQYF
.	.	TRBV11-2	TRBJ2-5	TGTGCCAGCAGCTTAACACAGCTTACGGGGGAGACCCAGTACTTC	CASSLTQLTGETQYF
TRBD1	.	TRBV5-4	TRBJ1-2	TGTGCCAGCAGTTCCGGGACAGGCCGGTTGGGAGGCTACACCTTC	CASSSGTGRLGGYTF
TRBD2	.	TRBV28	TRBJ2-7	TGTGCCAGCAGCTCCCTCGGCGGGAGGCCTTCCTACGAGCAGTACTTC	CASSSLGGRPSYEQYF
TRBD2	few	TRBV27	TRBJ2-1	TGTGCCAGCAGACCTCTAGCGGGAGGTAACAATGAGCAGTTCTTC	CASRPLAGGNNEQFF
.	.	TRBV28	TRBJ2-1	TGTGCCAGCAGTTTTTACAGGGCGAACTACAATGAGCAGTTCTTC	CASSFYRANYNEQFF
TRBD2	.	TRBV30	TRBJ2-3	TGTGCCTCCGAACTGACTAGCGGCCAGCAGTATTTT	CASELTSGQQYF
.	.	TRBV6-5	TRBJ1-5	TGTGCCAGCAGACGAGGTAATCAGCCCCAGCATTTT	CASRRGNQPQHF
TRBD2	.	TRBV19	TRBJ2-1	TGTGCCAGTAGTATAATGTCTAGCGGAAGTGGTGAGCAGTTCTTC	CASSIMSSGSGEQFF
TRBD1	.	TRBV28	TRBJ1-4	TGTGCCAGCAGTCCGAGGGACAGTTGGGATGAAAAACTGTTTTTT	CASSPRDSWDEKLFF
TRBD2	.	TRBV9	TRBJ2-5	TGTGCCAGCAGCGCCTACGGGGGGGGAGAAGAGACCCAGTACTTC	CASSAYGGGEETQYF
.	.	TRBV11-2	TRBJ2-7	TGTGCCAGCAGCGACTGGGGGGTTTCCTACGAGCAGTACTTC	CASSDWGVSYEQYF
.	.	TRBV6-1	TRBJ1-5	TGTGCCAGCAGTGTGTACTATAGCAATCAGCCCCAGCATTTT	CASSVYYSNQPQHF